This is a list of T cell receptor beta chains from one sample in a study of T cell repertoires in cytomegalovirus infection. These receptors have no identified antigens. TCRdb processed the reads anew with MiXCR; each CDR3 protein has one entry. The sample contains about 52,000 distinct CDR3 sequences, 15% to 20% of which appear only once. The sample was CD8+ T cells from cultured PBMCs, taken from culture after CMV antigen stimulation. All receptors come from a human donor in good health (CMV status not recorded). Some clones in this sample may be carry-over from other donors' samples. The CDR3 runs from the conserved cysteine through the conserved F or W. Each record gives: J gene, D gene, clone size, V gene, CDR3 DNA, CDR3 protein. D genes are given only for firm matches. Only some rows state a clone size, as once, few, many or a class for expanded clones.

TRBJ2-1	-	-	TRBV6-1	TGTGCCAGCAGGATAAAGGGCGATGGCGGGTTCTTC	CASRIKGDGGFF
TRBJ1-2	TRBD1	few	TRBV7-9	TGTGCCAGCAGCTCAACCGGGACAGCGAATAACTATGGCTACACCTTC	CASSSTGTANNYGYTF
TRBJ2-6	-	-	TRBV27	TGTGCCAGCAGCCTCCAGGGGGGGCTTGGGGCCAACGTCCTGACTTTC	CASSLQGGLGANVLTF
TRBJ1-1	-	few	TRBV2	TGTGCCAGCAGGGCATCTTGGTTGAACACTGAAGCTTTCTTT	CASRASWLNTEAFF
TRBJ2-3	TRBD2	-	TRBV10-3	TGTGCCATCAGTGAGTTCCCGGGGGCTAGCGGGGGCACAGATACGCAGTATTTT	CAISEFPGASGGTDTQYF
TRBJ1-2	TRBD1	-	TRBV12-3/TRBV12-4	TGTGCCAGCAGTTTACGGGACAGGGAAATCTATGGCTACACCTTC	CASSLRDREIYGYTF
TRBJ2-3	-	few	TRBV10-3	TGTGCCTCCGCATCTGGAGATACGCAGTATTTT	CASASGDTQYF
TRBJ1-1	-	many	TRBV7-2	TGTGCCAGCAGCTTAGGACACATAAACACTGAAGCTTTCTTT	CASSLGHINTEAFF
TRBJ2-1	TRBD1	few	TRBV19	TGTGCCAGTAGTATAGCCCGGGACAGACCAGAGCAGTTCTTC	CASSIARDRPEQFF
TRBJ2-7	-	-	TRBV6-5	TGTGCCAGCAGTTACTCTCAAAAACAGGATGAGCAGTACTTC	CASSYSQKQDEQYF
TRBJ1-1	TRBD1	-	TRBV5-6	TGTGCCAGCAGCCACTCTACAGGGGTGGGCACTGAAGCTTTCTTT	CASSHSTGVGTEAFF
TRBJ2-2	-	-	TRBV12-3/TRBV12-4	TGTGCCAGCAGTTTAATGGGGGACACCGGGGAGCTGTTTTTT	CASSLMGDTGELFF
TRBJ2-5	TRBD2	few	TRBV7-7	TGTGCTAGCAGCTCACCGGGAGGCCAAGAGACCCAGTACTTC	CASSSPGGQETQYF
TRBJ2-3	TRBD2	many	TRBV7-8	TGTGCCAGCAGCTTAGAAAGGCGGGGGACCCGCACAGATACGCAGTATTTT	CASSLERRGTRTDTQYF
TRBJ2-7	-	-	TRBV4-1	TGCGCCAGCAGCCAAGGGCCCTACGAGCAGTACTTC	CASSQGPYEQYF
TRBJ2-6	TRBD1	-	TRBV5-8	TGTGCCAGTAAGGCGACAGGGGCCTTCTCTGGGGCCAACGTCCTGACTTTC	CASKATGAFSGANVLTF
TRBJ2-7	-	few	TRBV7-2	TGTGCCAGCAGCTCAGGGATGATGTACGAGCAGTACTTC	CASSSGMMYEQYF
TRBJ2-7	-	once	TRBV29-1	TGCAGCGTTTATGACAGGCGCTCCTACGAGCAGTACTTC	CSVYDRRSYEQYF
TRBJ2-3	-	few	TRBV7-6	TGTGCCAGCAGCCCTACAGACAGCACAGATACGCAGTATTTT	CASSPTDSTDTQYF
TRBJ2-1	-	few	TRBV7-2	TGTGCCAGCAGCTTCGTCGGAGGGGGCAATGAGCAGTTCTTC	CASSFVGGGNEQFF
TRBJ2-1	-	-	TRBV14	TGTGCCAGCAGCCAACCAGGGGTTTCCTACAATGAGCAGTTCTTC	CASSQPGVSYNEQFF
TRBJ1-1	TRBD1	-	TRBV7-1	TGTGCCAGCAGCGCCTCAGGGGGAGCTTTCTTT	CASSASGGAFF
TRBJ2-5	-	few	TRBV7-9	TGTGCCAGCAGCCTCGAGGCAGAGACCCAGTACTTC	CASSLEAETQYF
TRBJ2-7	-	few	TRBV5-1	TGCGCCAGCAGAAGTGCGGCGACAGCCCTTAATCCCTACGAGCAGTACTTC	CASRSAATALNPYEQYF
TRBJ2-5	TRBD1	-	TRBV24-1	TGTGCCACCAGTGATTTCGGGACAGGGGATGGGGAGACCCAGTACTTC	CATSDFGTGDGETQYF
TRBJ2-7	-	-	TRBV7-6	TGTGCCAGCAGCTTAGAAACAGGGAGCTCCTACGAGCAGTACTTC	CASSLETGSSYEQYF
TRBJ2-7	TRBD1	few	TRBV7-6	TGTGCCAGCAGCTTAACAGGGGCAACCTACGAGCAGTACTTC	CASSLTGATYEQYF
TRBJ2-3	-	-	TRBV4-1	TGCGCCAGCAGCCAAGAGAATGGCAAGAACATCGATACGCAGTATTTT	CASSQENGKNIDTQYF
TRBJ1-1	-	-	TRBV12-5	TGTGCTAGTGGTTTGGACGGTCTCGGCGGAGAGCCAGCTTTCTTT	CASGLDGLGGEPAFF